This TCR beta chain was documented in a study of blood T cell repertoires in COVID-19. The authors' processing: Amplification with reference gene primers provided the estimates of nucleated cell counts. Clones were read by immunoSEQ multiplex PCR, and TCRdb kept only the in-frame ones, dropping some. The V and J calls and clone size come from that table; D and trimming were worked out from the DNA. The data contain around 140,000 clones, 84% of them singletons. The CDR3 sequence is 13 residues long. The ends lost 4 bases at V and 3 bases at J; junction bases unmatched: 2. Germline V lookup: CDR1 SQVTM, CDR2 ANQGSEA.

This sequence originates from a man aged 55 to 70 with active or convalescent COVID-19. This rearrangement joins TRBV29-1 to TRBJ1-1, with TRBD1 identical over 10 bases. Sequencing was performed on peripheral blood. The DNA of the CDR3 is TGCAGCGTTGGTGACAGGGGGCACACTGAAGCTTTCTTT. It encodes CSVGDRGHTEAFF. Complete variable domain (other parts from reference TRBV29-1 and TRBJ1-1): SAVISQKPSRDICQRGTSLTIQCQVDSQVTMMFWYRQQPGQSLTLIATANQGSEATYESGFVIDKFPISRPNLTFSTLTVSNMSPEDSSIYLCSVGDRGHTEAFFGQGTRLTVV.